This T cell receptor beta chain is from a study of healthy donors' naive CD4 and CD8 T cells. Across the study: TCR alpha primers covered all functional IMGT alpha gene variants. Study outcomes and limitations: Alpha and beta chains were sequenced in bulk without pairing.

As for this clonotype: Its antigen is unknown.

TCR libraries were built from about 0.55 ug of total RNA by linear amplification. As processed by the authors: From several healthy donors, 75,000 to 90,000 rearranged TCR alpha transcripts were sequenced. TCRdb called the reads again in MiXCR, with one record for every CDR3 protein. The V and J calls shown here were made by TCRdb, not taken from the authors' results. The sample contains 150,000 to 200,000 distinct CDR3 sequences, 74% of which appear only once. Germline values: CDR1 MNHNS, CDR2 SASEGT. The CDR3 sequence is 14 residues long. With 4 bases removed from V and 4 bases from J, the gap between germline ends came to 13 bases.

The clonotype originates from a pool of human donors in good health; the sample pools cells from several healthy donors. The chain combines TRBV6-1 with TRBJ1-2; D remains unclear. Sequencing input: naive CD4+ and CD8+ T cells sorted from blood, pooled from several donors. CDR3 DNA: TGTGCCAGCAGTGGATGGAGTGCGTCCTATGGCTACACCTTC. Amino acids: CASSGWSASYGYTF.